These 32 T cell receptor beta chains were all obtained from the same sample, sequenced in a study of blood T cell repertoires in COVID-19. This table comes from immunoSEQ multiplex PCR, and its TCRdb copy is limited to in-frame clones, with some not included. This table has 200,000 or so clones, 79% appearing once. The sample was peripheral blood. The receptors originated from a man between 60 and 75 years old with active or convalescent COVID-19.

This chain links TRBV5-6 with TRBJ1-4; 8 nucleotides line up with TRBD1. V lost 2 bases and J lost 8; bases outside the gene matches: 14. Germline V lookup: CDR1 SGHDT, CDR2 YYEEEE. This CDR3 is 17 amino acids long. The CDR3 DNA reads as TGTGCCAGCAGCTTACGCCGGGACAGGTCGCTTAAGGAAAAACTGTTTTTT. It translates to CASSLRRDRSLKEKLFF.

The J gene is TRBJ1-6, the V gene TRBV7-2, with a possible D match to TRBD1 (6 bases). V was clipped by 2 bases and J by 5 bases, with 7 bases between them. The CDR3 is 14 residues long. CDR1 and CDR2 (germline): SGHTA, FQGNSA. The chain's CDR3 is CASSLNRDNSPLHF. DNA of the CDR3: TGTGCCAGCAGCTTAAACAGGGATAATTCACCCCTCCACTTT.

V usage is TRBV4-3 and J usage is TRBJ2-1, with 10 positions matching TRBD2. The CDR3 loop spans 15 amino acids. V dropped 4 bases and J dropped 3; count of bases not matched to a gene: 3. Germline assignment: CDR1 LGHNA and CDR2 YSLEER. The CDR3 reads CASSRTSGSYNEQFF. CDR3 nucleotide sequence: TGCGCCAGCAGCCGGACTAGCGGTAGCTACAATGAGCAGTTCTTC.

The chain uses TRBV11-2 and TRBJ1-4, with a weak D call TRBD1 (6 bases). The CDR3 totals 13 residues. Germline V CDR1 and CDR2: SGHAT, FQNNGV. V lost 5 bases, J lost 7 bases, and 11 bases lay in between. CDR3 DNA: TGTGCCAGCAGCCTCTGGGGGCGTGAAAAACTGTTTTTT. Amino acid sequence: CASSLWGREKLFF.

This clone was detected only once. This chain uses TRBV28 with TRBJ2-7, with 7 bases aligning to TRBD2. The CDR3 covers 16 residues. Germline values: CDR1 MDHEN, CDR2 SYDVKM. J gave up 2 bases and V 0 bases, and 7 bases lay outside the gene matches. The DNA for the CDR3 is TGTGCCAGCAGTTTATGGCCGGGAGGTGCGACCTACGAGCAGTACTTC. Its translation is CASSLWPGGATYEQYF.

J is TRBJ2-7 and V is TRBV5-4; 13 bases map to TRBD2. This CDR3 has 15 amino acids. The trim removed 3 bases at V and 5 bases at J, leaving 5 bases unmatched. Germline values: CDR1 SGHNT, CDR2 YYREEE (reference sequence). The DNA of the CDR3 is TGTGCCAGCAGCTCCGGGACTAGCGGGAATCACGAGCAGTACTTC. It is translated as CASSSGTSGNHEQYF.

The chain has TRBV6-5 and TRBJ2-5, with TRBD2 matching 8 bases. The germline CDR1 and CDR2 sequences are MNHEY and SVGAGI. The CDR3 runs 15 residues. Trimming cost V 0 bases and J 5 bases; bases outside gene matches: 5. The CDR3 DNA follows: TGTGCCAGCAGTTACTCCCTAGCGGGTAGGGAGACCCAGTACTTC. Translated: CASSYSLAGRETQYF.

This clone was found once. The chain links TRBV6-2 or TRBV6-3 to TRBJ1-5; D unresolved. The CDR3 is 11 residues long. V dropped 5 bases and J dropped 9 bases, with 8 bases sitting between them. Germline V gene lookup returns CDR1 MNHEY and CDR2 SVGEGT. The CDR3 spells CASSLPTPQHF. The CDR3 region has the DNA TGTGCCAGCAGTCTTCCTACGCCCCAGCATTTT.

The V call is TRBV4-3, the J call TRBJ1-4; TRBD1 matches 7 bases. Trimming took 4 bases from V and 6 from J; bases not matched to a gene: 5. The V gene's germline CDR1 is LGHNA and CDR2 YSLEER. The CDR3 has 14 residues. CDR3 region: CASSLDRVDEKLFF. CDR3 coding DNA: TGCGCCAGCAGCCTCGACAGGGTGGATGAAAAACTGTTTTTT.

V and J are TRBV10-3 and TRBJ1-1, with a possible D match to TRBD1 (5 bases). This CDR3 is built from 13 residues. Trimming removed 5 bases from V and 5 bases from J, with 12 bases in between. Germline V CDR1 and CDR2: ENHRY, SYGVKD. The DNA for the CDR3 is TGTGCCATCAGTTTAGACAGTGAGACTGAAGCTTTCTTT. It yields the protein CAISLDSETEAFF.

The chain is built from TRBV6-6 and TRBJ2-7; weak D call: TRBD2 (5 bases). Deletions cut 0 bases from V and 7 bases from J, with 13 bases between. The CDR3 loop spans 14 amino acids. Germline V gene data show CDR1 as MNHNY and CDR2 as SVGAGI (reference sequence). CDR3 region: CASSYSQPSGEQYF. CDR3 coding DNA: TGTGCCAGCAGTTACTCCCAGCCTTCGGGGGAGCAGTACTTC.

V and J are TRBV7-2 and TRBJ2-5, with 9 bases lining up with TRBD2. The junction had 7 bases not matched to a gene; V was cut back by 0 bases and J by 2 bases. The CDR3 runs 17 residues. Per the germline V gene, CDR1 is SGHTA and CDR2 is FQGNSA. The CDR3 coding sequence is TGTGCCAGCAGCTTAGCGCCAAGCGGGGGGAGTCAAGAGACCCAGTACTTC. Translating it yields CASSLAPSGGSQETQYF.

The chain uses TRBV19 and TRBJ1-6; D may be TRBD1 (6 bases). Trimming pared 7 bases from V and 9 bases from J, leaving 22 bases between. This CDR3 spans 16 amino acids. CDR1 and CDR2 (germline): LNHDA, SQIVND (reference sequence). The CDR3 bases are TGTGCCAGTACCCCTACCCAGGGGCAGGGTTTTTCACCCCTCCACTTT. This encodes CASTPTQGQGFSPLHF.

The chain's CDR3 is CASPQWRGTDTQYF. The CDR3 bases are TGTGCCAGTCCCCAATGGCGGGGAACAGATACGCAGTATTTT. The chain couples TRBV14 to TRBJ2-3, with a weak D call TRBD2 (6 bases). Germline-derived CDR1 and CDR2 are SGHDN and FVKESK. V gave up 9 bases and J gave up 3 bases, with 16 bases separating them. The CDR3 contains 14 residues.

Ten or more counts support this clone. The chain joins TRBV29-1 to TRBJ2-7; 7 nucleotides align to TRBD1. The V segment lost 6 bases and the J segment 5 bases; nucleotides outside the gene matches: 4. The CDR3 loop spans 11 amino acids. Looked up from germline, CDR1 is SQVTM and CDR2 is ANQGSEA. CDR3 amino acids: CSVSDRDEQYF. The CDR3 region has the DNA TGCAGCGTCTCCGACAGGGACGAGCAGTACTTC.

This clone was detected ten times or more. The CDR3 sequence is CASSPGRTNHHEQYF. CDR3 nucleotides: TGTGCCAGCTCACCGGGAAGGACTAATCACCACGAGCAGTACTTC. The V gene is TRBV18, the J gene TRBJ2-7, with D perhaps matching TRBD2 (6 bases). CDR1 is KGHSH and CDR2 is LQKENI in the germline V gene. The CDR3 is 15 amino acids. The germline V and J ends were trimmed by 3 bases and 5 bases, with 17 bases remaining between them.

This chain connects TRBV15 to TRBJ1-1; D gene unclear. The CDR3 is 11 amino acids. Per germline, CDR1 LNHNV and CDR2 YYDKDF (reference sequence). V dropped 11 bases and J dropped 2 bases, with 9 bases sitting between them. CDR3 nucleotides: TGTGCCCCCGCTATCAACACTGAAGCTTTCTTT. As protein: CAPAINTEAFF. Full variable domain (missing parts from reference TRBV15 and TRBJ1-1): DAMVIQNPRYQVTQFGKPVTLSCSQTLNHNVMYWYQQKSSQAPKLLFHYYDKDFNNEADTPDNFQSRRPNTSFCFLDIRSPGLGDTAMYLCAPAINTEAFFGQGTRLTVV.

The V gene is TRBV3-1 (or the pseudogene TRBV3-2), the J gene TRBJ1-4, with TRBD1 matching 7 bases. Germline CDR1 and CDR2: LGHDT and YNNKEL (reference sequence). The CDR3 has 14 amino acids. The V segment lost 3 bases and the J segment 7 bases; nucleotides outside the gene matches: 5. The CDR3 coding sequence is TGTGCCAGCAGCCACCGACAGGGAACTGAAAAACTGTTTTTT. Protein: CASSHRQGTEKLFF.

The chain joins TRBV20-1 to TRBJ2-7; 9 bases fit TRBD2. CDR3 size: 16 residues. Germline CDR1 and CDR2: DFQATT and SNEGSKA (reference sequence). With V trimmed by 3 bases and J by 3 bases, 12 bases remained unmatched. The CDR3 DNA follows: TGCAGTGCTAGTCTGGGTAGCGGGAGAAATTTCTACGAGCAGTACTTC. This sequence encodes CSASLGSGRNFYEQYF.

The chain has TRBV6-5 and TRBJ1-1; D gene ambiguous. This CDR3 comprises 15 residues. Looked up from germline, CDR1 is MNHEY and CDR2 is SVGAGI. The germline V and J ends were trimmed by 5 bases and 2 bases, with 15 bases remaining between them. CDR3 bases: TGTGCCAGCAGTCAAAGCATAGTCCCCAACACTGAAGCTTTCTTT. This encodes CASSQSIVPNTEAFF.

The V gene is TRBV7-2, the J gene TRBJ1-5, with D uncertain. Germline CDR1 SGHTA, CDR2 FQGNSA. The CDR3 loop spans 16 amino acids. V dropped 5 bases and J dropped 2 bases, with 16 bases sitting between them. The CDR3 spells CASSPWTFEGNQPQHF. DNA of the CDR3: TGTGCCAGCAGCCCTTGGACTTTTGAAGGCAATCAGCCCCAGCATTTT. The whole variable domain, remainder taken from reference TRBV7-2 and TRBJ1-5, is GAGVSQSPSNKVTEKGKDVELRCDPISGHTALYWYRQSLGQGLEFLIYFQGNSAPDKSGLPSDRFSAERTGGSVSTLTIQRTQQEDSAVYLCASSPWTFEGNQPQHFGDGTRLSIL.

CDR3 protein: CATTAGGQINEKLFF. The CDR3 region has the DNA TGTGCCACCACCGCTGGGGGACAGATTAATGAAAAACTGTTTTTT. The chain is built from TRBV15 and TRBJ1-4, with TRBD1 identical over 7 bases. V gave up 7 bases and J gave up 4 bases; unmatched junction bases: 9. Germline V gives CDR1 LNHNV, CDR2 YYDKDF (reference sequence). This CDR3 region has 15 residues.

The genes are TRBV6-6 and TRBJ2-7, with no clear D. CDR1 and CDR2 from the germline V gene are MNHNY and SVGAGI (reference sequence). There are 15 residues in the CDR3. The ends were cut back, 2 bases at V and 0 bases at J, with 11 bases in the middle. CDR3 sequence: CASSYGPTSSYEQYF. The CDR3 nucleotides read TGTGCCAGCAGTTACGGGCCAACCAGCTCCTACGAGCAGTACTTC.

This clone came up a few times. The chain joins TRBV4-3 to TRBJ2-3, with 16 bases matching TRBD2. Losses at the gene ends were 3 bases for V and 1 base for J; bases not matched to a gene: 10. Germline V CDR1 and CDR2: LGHNA, YSLEER. The CDR3 is 20 amino acids. The chain's CDR3 is CASSQGSGLAGGGGTDTQYF. In DNA form, the CDR3 reads TGCGCCAGCAGCCAGGGGTCGGGACTAGCGGGAGGGGGGGGCACAGATACGCAGTATTTT.

The rearrangement uses TRBV28 and TRBJ2-7, with 8 bases that match TRBD1. CDR3 size: 12 residues. The V and J ends lost 3 bases and 9 bases, in that order; junction bases with no gene match: 4. The germline CDR1 and CDR2 sequences are MDHEN and SYDVKM. CDR3: CASSFSGTGQYF. In DNA, the CDR3 is TGTGCCAGCAGTTTTTCGGGGACAGGGCAGTACTTC.

The chain recombines TRBV4-1 with TRBJ2-1, with TRBD2 as a possible D gene (6 bases). There are 16 residues in the CDR3. The germline gives CDR1 MGHRA, CDR2 YSYEKL. V was shortened by 4 bases and J by 7 bases, with 20 bases between the two germline ends. The CDR3, as DNA: TGCGCCAGCAGCCTCTTCAGCGTCGGGAGTGGGAATGAGCAGTTCTTC. Its protein is CASSLFSVGSGNEQFF.

V gene TRBV6-5 combines with J gene TRBJ2-7; 9 nucleotides match TRBD1. Germline CDR1 reads MNHEY; CDR2 reads SVGAGI. There are 15 residues in the CDR3. J lost 0 bases, V lost 8 bases, and 8 bases had no gene match. The CDR3 DNA follows: TGTGCCAGCGGACACAGGGGGCTGAGCTCCTACGAGCAGTACTTC. Translation: CASGHRGLSSYEQYF.

The chain links TRBV18 to TRBJ1-2; 10 bases fit TRBD1. The V gene end was trimmed by 3 bases and the J gene end by 3 bases; junction bases not matched to a gene: 7. CDR3 length equals 16 residues. Germline V gives CDR1 KGHSH, CDR2 LQKENI. CDR3 sequence: CASSPGTGVHYYGYTF. The CDR3 DNA follows: TGTGCCAGCTCACCGGGGACAGGGGTTCACTACTATGGCTACACCTTC.

The V and J genes are TRBV7-2 and TRBJ1-2; 12 bases map to TRBD1. CDR3 size: 17 residues. Germline trimming cut 1 base from V and 2 bases from J; bases unmatched to any gene: 5. Germline CDR1 reads SGHTA; CDR2 reads FQGNSA. CDR3 DNA: TGTGCCAGCAGCTTAGAAAGGGACAGGGGGCTCAACTATGGCTACACCTTC. It translates to CASSLERDRGLNYGYTF. The whole variable domain, remainder taken from reference TRBV7-2 and TRBJ1-2, is GAGVSQSPSNKVTEKGKDVELRCDPISGHTALYWYRQSLGQGLEFLIYFQGNSAPDKSGLPSDRFSAERTGGSVSTLTIQRTQQEDSAVYLCASSLERDRGLNYGYTFGSGTRLTVV.

The genes are TRBV5-6 and TRBJ1-2; D uncertain. With 4 bases removed from V and 5 bases from J, the gap between germline ends came to 12 bases. CDR1 SGHDT and CDR2 YYEEEE come from the germline V gene. The CDR3 covers 13 residues. The CDR3 sequence: CASSPGETYGYTF. DNA for the CDR3: TGTGCCAGCAGCCCCGGGGAGACTTATGGCTACACCTTC.

This rearrangement joins TRBV7-2 to TRBJ2-3; D is uncertain. Germline CDR1 reads SGHTA; CDR2 reads FQGNSA. Trimming took 4 bases from V and 5 from J, leaving 7 bases between them. This CDR3 comprises 12 residues. CDR3: CASSSLRDTQYF. The CDR3, as DNA: TGTGCCAGCAGCTCCCTACGAGATACGCAGTATTTT.

To note about this clone: The same CDR3 also results from other DNA sequences found in this sample. The V gene is TRBV11-3, the J gene TRBJ2-3, with TRBD2 matching 13 bases. V was pared by 5 bases and J by 2 bases, with 4 bases of the junction left unmatched. The germline gives CDR1 SGHNT, CDR2 YENEEA. The CDR3 is 16 residues long. The CDR3 nucleotides read TGTGCCAGCAGCCCGGGACTAGCGGGATCCACAGATACGCAGTATTTT. It translates to CASSPGLAGSTDTQYF.